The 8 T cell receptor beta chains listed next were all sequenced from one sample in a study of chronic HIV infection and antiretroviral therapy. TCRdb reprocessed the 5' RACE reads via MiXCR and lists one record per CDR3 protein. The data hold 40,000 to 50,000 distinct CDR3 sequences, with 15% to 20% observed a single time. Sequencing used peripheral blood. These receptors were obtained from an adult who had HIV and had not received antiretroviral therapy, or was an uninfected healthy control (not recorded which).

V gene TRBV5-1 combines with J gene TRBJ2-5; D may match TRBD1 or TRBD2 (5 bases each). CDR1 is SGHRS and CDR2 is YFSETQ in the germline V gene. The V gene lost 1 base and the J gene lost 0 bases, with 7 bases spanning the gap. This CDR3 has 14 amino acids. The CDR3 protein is CASSLWGHQETQYF. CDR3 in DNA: TGCGCCAGCAGCTTGTGGGGACACCAAGAGACCCAGTACTTC. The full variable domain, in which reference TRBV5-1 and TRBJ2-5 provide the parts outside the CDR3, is KAGVTQTPRYLIKTRGQQVTLSCSPISGHRSVSWYQQTPGQGLQFLFEYFSETQRNKGNFPGRFSGRQFSNSRSEMNVSTLELGDSALYLCASSLWGHQETQYFGPGTRLLVL.

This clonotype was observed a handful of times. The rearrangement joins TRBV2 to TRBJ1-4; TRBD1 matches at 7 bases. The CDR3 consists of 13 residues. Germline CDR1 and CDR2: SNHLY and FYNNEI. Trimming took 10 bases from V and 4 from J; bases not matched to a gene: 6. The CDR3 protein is CATRDSFNEKLFF. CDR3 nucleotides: TGTGCCACCCGGGACAGCTTTAATGAAAAACTGTTTTTT.

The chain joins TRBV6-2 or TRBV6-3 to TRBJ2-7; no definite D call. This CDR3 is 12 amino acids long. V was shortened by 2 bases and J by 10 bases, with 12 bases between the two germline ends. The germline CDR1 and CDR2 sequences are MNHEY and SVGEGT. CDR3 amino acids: CASSYGVGVQYF. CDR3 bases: TGTGCCAGCAGTTACGGAGTGGGCGTCCAGTACTTC.

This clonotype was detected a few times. CDR3 residues: CASRPYGTRSRVYEQYF. The CDR3 DNA is TGTGCCAGCAGGCCCTACGGGACTCGGAGTAGGGTCTACGAGCAGTACTTC. The rearrangement uses TRBV28 and TRBJ2-7; possibly TRBD2 for D (6 bases). Germline loops: CDR1 MDHEN, CDR2 SYDVKM. V was shortened by 6 bases and J by 3 bases, with 24 bases between the two germline ends. This CDR3 region has 17 residues. Using reference TRBV28 and TRBJ2-7 for the parts outside the CDR3, the full variable domain is DVKVTQSSRYLVKRTGEKVFLECVQDMDHENMFWYRQDPGLGLRLIYFSYDVKMKEKGDIPEGYSVSREKKERFSLILESASTNQTSMYLCASRPYGTRSRVYEQYFGPGTRLTVT.

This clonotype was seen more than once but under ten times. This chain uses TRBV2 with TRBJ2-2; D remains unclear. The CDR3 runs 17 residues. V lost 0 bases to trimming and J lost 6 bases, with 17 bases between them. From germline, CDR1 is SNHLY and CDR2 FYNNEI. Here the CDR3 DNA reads TGTGCCAGCAGTGAAGCGCCCCCTCCTTGGTTCGCCGGGGAGCTGTTTTTT. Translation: CASSEAPPPWFAGELFF.

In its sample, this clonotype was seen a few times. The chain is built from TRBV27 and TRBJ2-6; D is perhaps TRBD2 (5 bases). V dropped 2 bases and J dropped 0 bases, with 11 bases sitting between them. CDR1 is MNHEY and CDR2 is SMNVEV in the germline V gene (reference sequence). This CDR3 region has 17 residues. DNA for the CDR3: TGTGCCAGCAGTTTAACGCGGGCCTACTCTGGGGCCAACGTCCTGACTTTC. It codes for CASSLTRAYSGANVLTF. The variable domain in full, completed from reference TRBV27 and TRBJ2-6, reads EAQVTQNPRYLITVTGKKLTVTCSQNMNHEYMSWYRQDPGLGLRQIYYSMNVEVTDKGDVPEGYKVSRKEKRNFPLILESPSPNQTSLYFCASSLTRAYSGANVLTFGAGSRLTVL.

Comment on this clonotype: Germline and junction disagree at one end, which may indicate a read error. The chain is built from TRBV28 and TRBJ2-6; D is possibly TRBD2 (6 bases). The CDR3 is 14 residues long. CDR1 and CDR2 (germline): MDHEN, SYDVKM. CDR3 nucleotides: TGTGCCAGCTCTCGGGACTCTGGGTCCAACGTCCTGACTTTC. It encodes CASSRDSGSNVLTF.

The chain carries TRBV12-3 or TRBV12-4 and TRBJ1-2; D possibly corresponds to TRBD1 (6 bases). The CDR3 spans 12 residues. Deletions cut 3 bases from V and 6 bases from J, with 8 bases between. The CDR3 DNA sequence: TGTGCCAGCAGTTTTAGGGGGGATGGCTACACCTTC. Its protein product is CASSFRGDGYTF.